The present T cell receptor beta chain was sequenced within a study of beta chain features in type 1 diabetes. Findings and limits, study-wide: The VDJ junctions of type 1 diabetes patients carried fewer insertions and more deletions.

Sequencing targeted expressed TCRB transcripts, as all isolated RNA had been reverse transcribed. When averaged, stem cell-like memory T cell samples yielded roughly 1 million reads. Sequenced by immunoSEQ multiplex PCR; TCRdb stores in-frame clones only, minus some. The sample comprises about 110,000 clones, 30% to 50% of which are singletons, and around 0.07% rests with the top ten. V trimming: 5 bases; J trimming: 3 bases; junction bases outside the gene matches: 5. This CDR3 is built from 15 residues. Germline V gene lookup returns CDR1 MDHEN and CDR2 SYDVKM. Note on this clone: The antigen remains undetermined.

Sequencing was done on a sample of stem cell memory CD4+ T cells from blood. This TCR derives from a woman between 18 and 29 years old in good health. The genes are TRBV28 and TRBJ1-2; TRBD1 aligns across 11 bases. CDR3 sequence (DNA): TGTGCCAGCAGTCCTGGGACAGGGGGGGACTATGGCTACACCTTC. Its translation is CASSPGTGGDYGYTF.